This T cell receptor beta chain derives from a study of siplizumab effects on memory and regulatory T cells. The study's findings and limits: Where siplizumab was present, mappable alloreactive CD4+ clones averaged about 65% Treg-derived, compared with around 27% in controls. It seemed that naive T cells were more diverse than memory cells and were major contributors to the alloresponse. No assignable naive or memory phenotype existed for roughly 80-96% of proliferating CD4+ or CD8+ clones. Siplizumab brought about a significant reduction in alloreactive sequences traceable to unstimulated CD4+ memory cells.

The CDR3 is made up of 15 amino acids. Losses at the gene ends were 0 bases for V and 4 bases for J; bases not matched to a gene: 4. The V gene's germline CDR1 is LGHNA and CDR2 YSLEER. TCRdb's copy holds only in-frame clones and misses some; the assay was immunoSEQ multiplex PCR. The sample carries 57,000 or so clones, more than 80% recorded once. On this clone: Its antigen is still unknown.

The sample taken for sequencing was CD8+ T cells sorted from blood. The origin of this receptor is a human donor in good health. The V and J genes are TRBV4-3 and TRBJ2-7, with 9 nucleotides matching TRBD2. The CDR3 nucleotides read TGCGCCAGCAGCCAAGAACCGGGACTAGCTTACGAGCAGTACTTC. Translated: CASSQEPGLAYEQYF.